The present T cell receptor beta chain was sequenced within a study of memory CD4+ T cells and cytomegalovirus serostatus. Of note for this clone: A junction end diverges from the germline sequence, so it may reflect a read error.

The sort gate was single viable CD3+CD4+CD8-CD45RO+ cells for memory CD4+ T cells. Methods used by the authors: Out-of-frame sequences were removed, leaving 2,204,828 distinct TCRbeta sequences. Produced via immunoSEQ multiplex PCR; TCRdb's table is partial and in-frame only. D and trimming were read from the DNA, whereas the V and J calls and clone size are those reported in that table. In the table there are under 80,000 clones, approximately 78% of which are singletons. Germline V gene lookup returns CDR1 MNHNS and CDR2 SASEGT. The CDR3 is 14 amino acids. The sequencing sample was made of memory CD4+ T cells from blood. The chain couples TRBV6-1 to TRBJ2-1; D possibly corresponds to TRBD2 (6 bases). This clonotype was sampled from an adult in good health and CMV-seronegative. Written as DNA, the CDR3 is TGTGCCAGCAGCTTCGGGGACTCCAACAATGAGCAGTTCTTC. Translating gives CASSFGDSNNEQFF.